This paragraph reports one T cell receptor (beta chain). Its antigen is currently unknown. The data belong to a study of blood T cells in healthy people across ages. Overall study findings and caveats: TCR beta diversity, measured per million T cells, fell in a roughly linear way with age.

Primed by a sample-barcoded 5' primer and a J-beta primer mix, a second PCR proceeded for about 7 to 12 cycles. TCRdb re-derived calls from the 5' RACE reads in MiXCR, one entry per CDR3 protein. The sample consists of about 380,000 distinct CDR3 sequences, about 49% of them appearing once. V was clipped by 2 bases and J by 5 bases, with 17 bases between them. CDR3 length equals 16 residues. CDR1 is LGHNA and CDR2 is YNFKEQ in the germline V gene. The amount of total RNA extracted per sample was at least 5 micrograms. Sequenced: blood. The source is a man aged 60 to 75 in good health. This chain joins TRBV4-2 and TRBJ2-3, with D perhaps being TRBD1 or TRBD2 (5 bases each). The CDR3 coding sequence is TGTGCCAGCAGCCAAAGCCCGGGATTGGGGGTAGATACGCAGTATTTT. Translated: CASSQSPGLGVDTQYF.